These T cell receptor beta chains were read from a single sample in a study of T cell repertoires and Cas9 in healthy adults. Profiling relied on immunoSEQ multiplex PCR, and the TCRdb table lists in-frame clones only, not all of them. The sample has approximately 15,000 clones; approximately 88% are singletons. Specimen: Tregs (CD4+, CD25+, CD127-, CD137-, CD154-) from PBMCs; culture status not recorded. These receptors were collected from a human donor in good health. CDR3s include the opening cysteine and the closing phenylalanine or tryptophan. The order of the fields is clone size, V gene, D gene, J gene, CDR3 protein, CDR3 DNA. The D gene is left open where the match is weak. Expanded clones get a size class; other rows say once, few or many, or leave the size out.

size: -
V: TRBV10-3
D: TRBD1
J: TRBJ1-6
CDR3: CAIRQGYENSPLHF
DNA: TGTGCCATTAGACAGGGGTACGAGAATTCACCCCTCCACTTT

size: -
V: TRBV25-1
D: TRBD1
J: TRBJ2-2
CDR3: CASRRGGQGRAGELFF
DNA: TGTGCCAGCAGGAGAGGGGGACAGGGGCGGGCCGGGGAGCTGTTTTTT

size: -
V: TRBV7-6
D: -
J: TRBJ2-7
CDR3: CASSRAGAYEQYF
DNA: TGTGCCAGCAGCAGGGCAGGGGCCTACGAGCAGTACTTC

size: -
V: TRBV4-1
D: -
J: TRBJ2-7
CDR3: CASSQGWTRQDEQYF
DNA: TGCGCCAGCAGCCAGGGCTGGACCCGACAGGACGAGCAGTACTTC

size: -
V: TRBV18
D: TRBD2
J: TRBJ2-5
CDR3: CASSDGLAGGETQYF
DNA: TGTGCCAGCTCAGACGGACTAGCGGGGGGAGAGACCCAGTACTTC

size: -
V: TRBV19
D: TRBD1
J: TRBJ2-7
CDR3: CARDRRSYEQYF
DNA: TGTGCCAGGGACAGGCGCTCCTACGAGCAGTACTTC

size: -
V: TRBV5-5
D: -
J: TRBJ1-2
CDR3: CASSVAGGGHPDPYGYTF
DNA: TGTGCCAGCAGCGTGGCCGGGGGGGGACACCCAGACCCCTATGGCTACACCTTC

size: once
V: TRBV11-2
D: -
J: TRBJ2-7
CDR3: CASTLTGNSYEQYF
DNA: TGTGCCAGCACCTTGACAGGAAACTCCTACGAGCAGTACTTC

size: -
V: TRBV6-1
D: -
J: TRBJ2-3
CDR3: CASSYVILGTQYF
DNA: TGTGCCAGCAGTTATGTGATCCTAGGTACGCAGTATTTT

size: -
V: TRBV10-3
D: -
J: TRBJ2-2
CDR3: CAISPIGIANTGELFF
DNA: TGTGCCATCAGCCCAATTGGGATCGCGAACACCGGGGAGCTGTTTTTT

size: -
V: TRBV15
D: -
J: TRBJ1-1
CDR3: CATSRAWGDVLEAFF
DNA: TGTGCCACCAGCAGAGCCTGGGGGGATGTGCTCGAAGCTTTCTTT

size: -
V: TRBV28
D: -
J: TRBJ1-1
CDR3: CASSSYRVNTEAFF
DNA: TGTGCCAGCAGTTCATACAGGGTGAACACTGAAGCTTTCTTT

size: -
V: TRBV7-2
D: -
J: TRBJ1-6
CDR3: CASSGTGNSPLHF
DNA: TGTGCCAGCAGTGGGACCGGTAATTCACCCCTCCACTTT

size: once
V: TRBV6-5
D: -
J: TRBJ2-6
CDR3: CASRSLAAGANVLTF
DNA: TGTGCCAGCAGAAGCCTAGCAGCCGGGGCCAACGTCCTGACTTTC

size: -
V: TRBV11-2
D: -
J: TRBJ1-1
CDR3: CASSLVANTEAFF
DNA: TGTGCCAGCAGCTTAGTTGCGAACACTGAAGCTTTCTTT

size: -
V: TRBV2
D: -
J: TRBJ1-5
CDR3: CASSLGLNNQPQHF
DNA: TGTGCCAGCAGCCTAGGACTGAACAATCAGCCCCAGCATTTT

size: -
V: TRBV5-1
D: TRBD1
J: TRBJ1-2
CDR3: CASSDRGNYGYTF
DNA: TGCGCCAGCAGCGACAGGGGGAACTATGGCTACACCTTC

size: -
V: TRBV19
D: -
J: TRBJ1-5
CDR3: CASSISLGNQPQHF
DNA: TGTGCCAGTAGTATTAGTCTGGGGAATCAGCCCCAGCATTTT

size: -
V: TRBV11-2
D: -
J: TRBJ2-4
CDR3: CASSFGGVQNIQYF
DNA: TGTGCCAGCAGCTTCGGCGGGGTGCAAAACATTCAGTACTTC

size: once
V: TRBV7-9
D: TRBD1
J: TRBJ1-2
CDR3: CASSRDRVDYGYTF
DNA: TGTGCCAGCAGCCGGGACAGGGTAGACTATGGCTACACCTTC

size: -
V: TRBV2
D: -
J: TRBJ2-7
CDR3: CASRDEPGVISYEQYF
DNA: TGTGCCAGCAGGGACGAACCAGGGGTTATCTCCTACGAGCAGTACTTC

size: -
V: TRBV4-1
D: -
J: TRBJ1-5
CDR3: CASSQDLSRGKKQPQHF
DNA: TGCGCCAGCAGCCAAGATTTAAGCAGAGGAAAGAAGCAGCCCCAGCATTTT

size: -
V: TRBV7-2
D: TRBD1
J: TRBJ2-7
CDR3: CASRRDRSSYEQYF
DNA: TGTGCCAGCAGACGGGACAGGAGCTCCTACGAGCAGTACTTC

size: -
V: TRBV12-5
D: -
J: TRBJ2-2
CDR3: CASGLWGAETGELFF
DNA: TGTGCTAGTGGTTTATGGGGGGCAGAAACCGGGGAGCTGTTTTTT

size: -
V: TRBV6-1
D: -
J: TRBJ1-3
CDR3: CASRFGRSSGNTIYF
DNA: TGTGCCAGCAGATTTGGACGGAGCTCTGGAAACACCATATATTTT

size: once
V: TRBV11-2
D: -
J: TRBJ1-2
CDR3: CASSPPLLWANYGYTF
DNA: TGTGCCAGCAGCCCCCCTCTCCTGTGGGCTAACTATGGCTACACCTTC

size: -
V: TRBV7-2
D: -
J: TRBJ2-1
CDR3: CASSLSGVSYNEQFF
DNA: TGTGCCAGCAGCTTATCAGGGGTCTCCTACAATGAGCAGTTCTTC

size: once
V: TRBV5-4
D: -
J: TRBJ2-3
CDR3: CASSLAGADTQYF
DNA: TGTGCCAGCAGCTTGGCTGGGGCAGATACGCAGTATTTT

size: -
V: TRBV9
D: -
J: TRBJ1-2
CDR3: CASSVVPVNYGYTF
DNA: TGTGCCAGCAGCGTAGTCCCAGTTAACTATGGCTACACCTTC

size: -
V: TRBV5-1
D: -
J: TRBJ2-6
CDR3: CASSLARAWGSGANVLTF
DNA: TGCGCCAGCAGCTTGGCCAGGGCCTGGGGCTCTGGGGCCAACGTCCTGACTTTC

size: -
V: TRBV5-1
D: -
J: TRBJ2-1
CDR3: CASRRYNEQFF
DNA: TGCGCCAGCAGGAGGTACAATGAGCAGTTCTTC

size: -
V: TRBV5-4
D: TRBD1
J: TRBJ2-7
CDR3: CASSKGQVPYEQYF
DNA: TGTGCCAGCAGCAAGGGACAGGTTCCCTACGAGCAGTACTTC

size: -
V: TRBV2
D: -
J: TRBJ2-5
CDR3: CASSRENQETQYF
DNA: TGTGCCAGCAGTAGGGAGAACCAAGAGACCCAGTACTTC

size: -
V: TRBV4-1
D: -
J: TRBJ2-1
CDR3: CASSLRRGTASYNEQFF
DNA: TGCGCCAGCAGCCTCAGGCGGGGAACCGCCTCCTACAATGAGCAGTTCTTC

size: -
V: TRBV6-5
D: TRBD2
J: TRBJ2-1
CDR3: CASSKLAGDANEQFF
DNA: TGTGCCAGCAGTAAACTAGCGGGGGACGCCAATGAGCAGTTCTTC

size: -
V: TRBV2
D: -
J: TRBJ1-1
CDR3: CASSLLRRENTEAFF
DNA: TGTGCCAGCAGTCTTTTACGCCGGGAGAACACTGAAGCTTTCTTT

size: -
V: TRBV7-9
D: -
J: TRBJ1-2
CDR3: CASSLWGAGSYGHTF
DNA: -

size: -
V: TRBV5-1
D: TRBD2
J: TRBJ2-3
CDR3: CASSGGLAAVF
DNA: TGCGCCAGCAGCGGGGGACTAGCGGCGGTTTTT

size: -
V: TRBV7-9
D: -
J: TRBJ2-7
CDR3: CASSLGEGQAREQYF
DNA: TGTGCCAGCAGCTTAGGGGAGGGACAGGCCAGGGAGCAGTACTTC

size: -
V: TRBV29-1
D: TRBD1
J: TRBJ1-1
CDR3: CSVGQGNTEAFF
DNA: TGCAGCGTTGGACAGGGGAACACTGAAGCTTTCTTT

size: -
V: TRBV4-1
D: TRBD1
J: TRBJ1-2
CDR3: CASSQDAFRQGGNYGYTF
DNA: TGCGCCAGCAGCCAAGATGCCTTTCGACAGGGAGGGAACTATGGCTACACCTTC

size: -
V: TRBV11-1
D: TRBD1
J: TRBJ2-3
CDR3: CASSWTGTDTQYF
DNA: TGTGCCAGCAGCTGGACAGGGACAGATACGCAGTATTTT